The next 27 T cell receptor beta chains were all read from a single sample in a study of blood T cell repertoires in COVID-19. Generated by immunoSEQ multiplex PCR, the TCRdb table keeps only in-frame clones and is missing some. The data contain tens of thousands of clones, about 91% of them singletons. The sample taken for sequencing was peripheral blood. Receptors were obtained from a man aged 70-80 years with active or convalescent COVID-19.

The count of this clone is one. The chain links TRBV12-5 to TRBJ2-3; weak D call: TRBD2 (5 bases). The V end lost 2 bases, the J end lost 6 bases, and 9 bases lay between the germline ends. Germline V gene lookup returns CDR1 LGHNT and CDR2 FRNRAP. The CDR3 covers 13 residues. The CDR3 DNA reads as TGTGCTAGTGGTTTGAGCGGAGGTGATACGCAGTATTTT. Amino acid sequence: CASGLSGGDTQYF.

The chain carries TRBV14 and TRBJ1-2; D unclear. The V end was cut by 3 bases, the J end by 6 bases, with 11 bases between. Germline CDR1 SGHDN, CDR2 FVKESK. CDR3 length: 13 amino acids. CDR3 amino acids: CASSQIGSNGYTF. CDR3 DNA: TGTGCCAGCAGCCAGATCGGGTCCAATGGCTACACCTTC.

The gene calls are TRBV19 and TRBJ2-7, with a possible D match to TRBD1 (5 bases). Germline loops: CDR1 LNHDA, CDR2 SQIVND (reference sequence). Trimming left V 3 bases short and J 5 bases short, with 14 bases between. The CDR3 is made up of 14 amino acids. In DNA form, the CDR3 reads TGTGCCAGTAGTATTCCAGGGTATGACAACGAGCAGTACTTC. Protein sequence: CASSIPGYDNEQYF.

This chain links TRBV11-3 with TRBJ2-2; 7 nucleotides line up with TRBD2. Trimming took 5 bases from V and 6 from J; bases not matched to a gene: 15. This CDR3 comprises 17 residues. CDR1 is SGHNT, CDR2 YENEEA, per germline. CDR3 DNA: TGTGCCAGCAGCCAAGGGGAGGGTCGGGTCCGCGCCGGGGAGCTGTTTTTT. Encoded protein: CASSQGEGRVRAGELFF. The full variable domain, in which reference TRBV11-3 and TRBJ2-2 provide the parts outside the CDR3, is EAGVVQSPRYKIIEKKQPVAFWCNPISGHNTLYWYLQNLGQGPELLIRYENEEAVDDSQLPKDRFSAERLKGVDSTLKIQPAELGDSAVYLCASSQGEGRVRAGELFFGEGSRLTVL.

The rearrangement links TRBV10-3 to TRBJ2-7; TRBD2 matches at 7 bases. This CDR3 is 13 amino acids long. The V and J ends lost 7 bases and 0 bases, in that order; junction bases with no gene match: 3. CDR1 is ENHRY and CDR2 is SYGVKD in the germline V gene. CDR3 sequence reads: CAIMGGSSYEQYF. DNA for the CDR3: TGTGCCATCATGGGGGGGAGCTCCTACGAGCAGTACTTC.

This rearrangement joins TRBV28 to TRBJ1-1; TRBD1 might be the D (5 bases). This CDR3 region has 12 residues. The V end lost 6 bases, the J end lost 6 bases, and 11 bases lay between the germline ends. Germline CDR1 MDHEN, CDR2 SYDVKM. This CDR3 reads CASRGGTSEAFF. The CDR3 nucleotides read TGTGCCAGCAGGGGCGGGACCTCTGAAGCTTTCTTT. Looking up the rest from reference TRBV28 and TRBJ1-1 gives the full variable domain: DVKVTQSSRYLVKRTGEKVFLECVQDMDHENMFWYRQDPGLGLRLIYFSYDVKMKEKGDIPEGYSVSREKKERFSLILESASTNQTSMYLCASRGGTSEAFFGQGTRLTVV.

With regard to this clone: The sample has other DNA sequences that encode this CDR3 too. The rearrangement joins TRBV5-4 to TRBJ1-2; D not resolved. Germline-derived CDR1 and CDR2 are SGHNT and YYREEE (reference sequence). Trimming removed 1 base from V and 1 base from J, with 5 bases in between. The CDR3 is made up of 13 amino acids. The CDR3 sequence: CASSLSGNYGYTF. In DNA form, the CDR3 reads TGTGCCAGCAGCTTGTCCGGTAACTATGGCTACACCTTC.

This chain's CDR3 is CAWSLQGRDGYTF. The CDR3 region has the DNA TGTGCCTGGAGCCTCCAAGGGCGGGATGGCTACACCTTC. V usage is TRBV30 and J usage is TRBJ1-2; no clear D. Germline CDR1 reads GTSNPN; CDR2 reads SVGIG (reference sequence). The CDR3 extends over 13 amino acids. V gave up 3 bases and J gave up 6 bases, with 14 bases separating them.

The chain is built from TRBV5-1 and TRBJ1-2, with D maybe TRBD1 (5 bases). Germline CDR1 reads SGHRS; CDR2 reads YFSETQ. The germline V and J ends were trimmed by 4 bases and 6 bases, with 19 bases remaining between them. The CDR3 has 15 amino acids. The CDR3 bases are TGCGCCAGCAGCCGATTCCTGGGAGGGGAAGATGGCTACACCTTC. Its translation: CASSRFLGGEDGYTF.

This chain joins TRBV24-1 and TRBJ2-7, with D possibly TRBD2 on 6 matching bases. V lost 4 bases and J lost 5, with 14 bases in between. The CDR3 length is 14 residues. Germline V gene lookup returns CDR1 KGHDR and CDR2 SFDVKD. CDR3 amino acids: CATSDPGRMDEQYF. The CDR3 nucleotides are TGTGCCACCAGTGACCCGGGGAGGATGGACGAGCAGTACTTC.

The rearrangement links TRBV18 to TRBJ2-7, with D possibly being TRBD2 (6 bases). This CDR3 region has 16 residues. Trimming left V 0 bases short and J 0 bases short, with 12 bases between. The germline V gene has CDR1 KGHSH and CDR2 LQKENI. This chain's CDR3 is CASSPPFGGFSYEQYF. The CDR3 DNA sequence: TGTGCCAGCTCACCACCTTTCGGGGGATTCTCCTACGAGCAGTACTTC.

Only one count was recorded for this clone. The V and J genes are TRBV12-3 or TRBV12-4 and TRBJ2-1, with D possibly matching TRBD2 (6 bases). This CDR3 contains 12 residues. The ends were cut back, 3 bases at V and 6 bases at J, with 6 bases in the middle. The CDR3 sequence is CASSFSGNEQFF. In DNA form, the CDR3 reads TGTGCCAGCAGTTTTAGCGGCAATGAGCAGTTCTTC.

This clone was seen once. The CDR3 protein is CASSFENKNEQYF. The DNA of the CDR3 is TGTGCCAGCAGCTTCGAAAACAAGAACGAGCAGTACTTC. The genes are TRBV11-3 and TRBJ2-7; D is undetermined. Trimming shortened V by 3 bases and J by 5 bases, and 11 bases separated the two germline ends. This CDR3 region has 13 residues. CDR1 and CDR2 from the germline V gene are SGHNT and YENEEA.

This clone occurred once. The V and J genes are TRBV27 and TRBJ2-5; 7 nucleotides match TRBD1. Trimming at V came to 3 bases and at J to 6 bases, leaving 19 bases not matched to a gene. CDR3 length: 18 amino acids. CDR1 is MNHEY and CDR2 is SMNVEV in the germline V gene (reference sequence). The DNA of the CDR3 is TGTGCCAGCAGTTTTCGTATCCAGGGGGACGCGACCCGGCAGACCCAGTACTTC. Translating gives CASSFRIQGDATRQTQYF.

The chain links TRBV9 to TRBJ1-1, with TRBD1 matching over 8 bases. The CDR3 consists of 14 residues. V dropped 3 bases and J dropped 4; count of bases not matched to a gene: 5. Germline lookup yields CDR1 SGDLS and CDR2 YYNGEE. The CDR3 DNA follows: TGTGCCAGCAGCGCTAGGACAGGGAGCACTGAAGCTTTCTTT. Translating it yields CASSARTGSTEAFF.

The chain joins TRBV19 to TRBJ2-1; the match to TRBD2 covers 7 bases. V lost 1 base to trimming and J lost 14 bases; unmatched junction nucleotides: 5. Germline CDR1 and CDR2: LNHDA and SQIVND (reference sequence). This CDR3 spans 12 amino acids. CDR3 coding DNA: TGTGCCAGTAGTATAGGTGGGACTAAGGAGTTCTTC. Protein sequence: CASSIGGTKEFF.

The chain carries TRBV9 and TRBJ1-5; 8 nucleotides agree with TRBD1. Germline trimming cut 0 bases from V and 6 bases from J; bases unmatched to any gene: 2. The CDR3 contains 14 residues. Per the germline V gene, CDR1 is SGDLS and CDR2 is YYNGEE. CDR3 residues: CASSVGQGTQPQHF. The CDR3 DNA is TGTGCCAGCAGCGTAGGACAGGGGACTCAGCCCCAGCATTTT.

This chain links TRBV4-1 with TRBJ2-7; 7 bases line up with TRBD1. V trimming: 4 bases; J trimming: 5 bases; junction bases outside the gene matches: 8. Germline V lookup: CDR1 MGHRA, CDR2 YSYEKL. The CDR3 runs to 14 residues. The CDR3 region is CASSPSTGYNEQYF. The CDR3 DNA reads TGCGCCAGCAGCCCCTCGACAGGGTACAACGAGCAGTACTTC.

The chain carries TRBV7-2 and TRBJ1-6; D gene ambiguous. CDR3 length: 14 residues. The ends were cut back, 1 base at V and 7 bases at J, with 8 bases in the middle. The germline V gene encodes CDR1 SGHTA and CDR2 FQGNSA. CDR3 in amino acids: CASSLGLGNSPLHF. CDR3 nucleotide sequence: TGTGCCAGCAGCTTAGGACTTGGCAATTCACCCCTCCACTTT.

V gene TRBV7-3 combines with J gene TRBJ2-1; possible D gene TRBD2, 7 bases. Germline V CDR1 and CDR2: SGHTA, FQGTGA. V was clipped by 5 bases and J by 2 bases, with 13 bases between them. The CDR3 is 15 residues long. The CDR3 protein is CASSPRGGPYNEQFF. DNA for the CDR3: TGTGCCAGCAGCCCCAGGGGAGGGCCCTACAATGAGCAGTTCTTC. Using reference TRBV7-3 and TRBJ2-1 for the parts outside the CDR3, the full variable domain is GAGVSQTPSNKVTEKGKYVELRCDPISGHTALYWYRQSLGQGPEFLIYFQGTGAADDSGLPNDRFFAVRPEGSVSTLKIQRTERGDSAVYLCASSPRGGPYNEQFFGPGTRLTVL.

The chain uses TRBV6-4 and TRBJ1-2; D is ambiguous. With 0 bases removed from V and 8 bases from J, the gap between germline ends came to 25 bases. CDR1 and CDR2 (germline): MRHNA, SNTAGT. The CDR3 is 18 amino acids. The CDR3 DNA sequence: TGTGCCAGCAGTGACTCCGCCCCCCCCCGGGTAGGCCGAAGAGGCTACACCTTC. As protein: CASSDSAPPRVGRRGYTF.

V gene TRBV6-2 or TRBV6-3 combines with J gene TRBJ1-1, with a weak D call TRBD1 (6 bases). CDR3 length: 13 residues. Trimming removed 2 bases at V and 7 bases at J, with 11 bases between. Per the germline V gene, CDR1 is MNHEY and CDR2 is SVGEGT. Here the CDR3 DNA reads TGTGCCAGCAGTTACCCGGGACAAAGTGAAGCTTTCTTT. Its protein is CASSYPGQSEAFF.

This clone was detected only a few times. The chain is built from TRBV7-2 and TRBJ1-1; TRBD1 aligns across 8 bases. Germline V lookup: CDR1 SGHTA, CDR2 FQGNSA. The CDR3 contains 13 residues. The trim removed 4 bases at V and 11 bases at J, leaving 9 bases unmatched. CDR3 sequence: CASSSGQGRPAFF. Here the CDR3 DNA reads TGTGCCAGCAGCTCTGGACAGGGTAGGCCGGCTTTCTTT.

J is TRBJ1-1 and V is TRBV27, with 10 bases lining up with TRBD1. J was trimmed by 0 bases and V by 5 bases; bases with no gene match: 9. The CDR3 is 17 amino acids. Germline V gives CDR1 MNHEY, CDR2 SMNVEV (reference sequence). The CDR3, as DNA: TGTGCCAGCAGTACCCGGACAGGGGGGTTTTTGAACACTGAAGCTTTCTTT. This encodes CASSTRTGGFLNTEAFF.

This rearrangement joins TRBV6-2 or TRBV6-3 to TRBJ1-6, with D possibly TRBD1 on 5 matching bases. Trimming took 6 bases from V and 6 from J, leaving 15 bases between them. The V gene's germline CDR1 is MNHEY and CDR2 SVGEGT. There are 15 residues in the CDR3. The CDR3 is CASSQDRRSNSPLHF. The CDR3, as DNA: TGTGCCAGCAGCCAAGACAGACGAAGTAATTCACCCCTCCACTTT.

V is TRBV7-9 and J is TRBJ2-2; tentatively, D is TRBD2 (5 bases). CDR1 is SEHNR and CDR2 is FQNEAQ in the germline V gene (reference sequence). V gave up 5 bases and J gave up 1 base, with 11 bases separating them. The CDR3 contains 15 residues. The CDR3 nucleotides read TGTGCCAGCAGCCGCGAGAGGGTGAACACCGGGGAGCTGTTTTTT. This translates into CASSRERVNTGELFF.

The chain combines TRBV25-1 with TRBJ1-1; 9 nucleotides line up with TRBD1. Germline CDR1 reads MGHDK; CDR2 reads SYGVNS. The CDR3 loop spans 16 amino acids. The ends lost 4 bases at V and 1 base at J; junction bases unmatched: 7. CDR3 in amino acids: CASSADRGERNTEAFF. The CDR3 nucleotides read TGTGCCAGCAGTGCCGACAGGGGGGAAAGGAACACTGAAGCTTTCTTT.